This T cell receptor (beta chain) derives from a study of molecular identifiers for immune sequencing clone quantification. Preparation of the bulk TCR libraries relied on previously described methods and listed TCR primers. In TCRdb, the PCR reads were re-called with MiXCR into one record per CDR3 protein. Altogether some 580,000 distinct CDR3 sequences are present, 25% being singletons, with the ten largest covering about 0.78%. The germline V and J ends were trimmed by 1 base and 1 base, with 7 bases remaining between them. This CDR3 region has 14 residues. Germline lookup yields CDR1 SEHNR and CDR2 FQNEAQ (reference sequence). Concerning this clonotype itself: The CDR3 ends on some other residue instead of the conserved phenylalanine or tryptophan, so this is likely a read error.

The chain couples TRBV7-9 to TRBJ1-1, with D possibly matching TRBD1 (5 bases). The specimen sequenced was naive CD8+ T cells from blood, with Jurkat cell RNA spiked in. Specified subset: FACS-sorted CD8+CD4-CCR7+CD45RA+ naive T cells. The sequence was obtained from a human donor in good health. Some libraries in this study had Jurkat cell RNA spiked in. The chain's CDR3 is CASSLVRGNTEAFS. The CDR3 DNA is TGTGCCAGCAGCTTAGTGAGGGGGAACACTGAAGCTTTCTCT.